The 12 T cell receptor beta chains given below trace back to one sample, sequenced in a study of pediatric ulcerative colitis. The data were produced by immunoSEQ multiplex PCR, yet TCRdb's version contains in-frame clones alone and is incomplete. The sample lists fewer than 40,000 clones; approximately 87% were seen once. Sample: blood. Receptor source: a girl aged 5-17 years with moderate ulcerative colitis.

The chain uses TRBV4-1 and TRBJ1-2; maybe TRBD1 (6 bases). The CDR3 length is 13 residues. The germline V gene encodes CDR1 MGHRA and CDR2 YSYEKL. The germline V and J ends were trimmed by 5 bases and 7 bases, with 14 bases remaining between them. The CDR3 nucleotides read TGCGCCAGCAGCGGAGTGGGGGGGGCTGGCTACACCTTC. Its translation is CASSGVGGAGYTF.

V is TRBV5-1 and J is TRBJ2-7, with D possibly being TRBD2 (6 bases). CDR3 length equals 16 residues. The germline CDR1 and CDR2 sequences are SGHRS and YFSETQ. The V and J ends lost 0 bases and 8 bases respectively, with 21 bases between them. CDR3 amino acids: CASSLAQTGTPSKQYF. For the CDR3, the DNA is TGCGCCAGCAGCTTGGCCCAGACCGGGACTCCATCGAAGCAGTACTTC.

The genes are TRBV18 and TRBJ2-1; 11 nucleotides align to TRBD2. This CDR3 region has 17 residues. V trimming: 3 bases; J trimming: 5 bases; junction bases outside the gene matches: 9. Per the germline V gene, CDR1 is KGHSH and CDR2 is LQKENI. The CDR3 DNA follows: TGTGCCAGCTCACCCCCTAGCGGGAGGACCCAAGACAATGAGCAGTTCTTC. The encoded protein is CASSPPSGRTQDNEQFF.

The gene calls are TRBV10-3 and TRBJ2-5; D possibly corresponds to TRBD1 (5 bases). The CDR3 runs 15 residues. Germline V lookup: CDR1 ENHRY, CDR2 SYGVKD. V lost 3 bases and J lost 3, with 14 bases in between. Here the CDR3 reads CAISDAWQGEETQYF. The DNA of the CDR3 is TGTGCCATCAGTGATGCGTGGCAGGGTGAAGAGACCCAGTACTTC.

This clone appeared a single time. The CDR3 reads CASSTTGLTFYEQYF. The CDR3 DNA sequence: TGTGCCAGCAGTACGACGGGATTAACCTTCTACGAGCAGTACTTC. The chain couples TRBV2 to TRBJ2-7; weak D call: TRBD2 (5 bases). Germline loops: CDR1 SNHLY, CDR2 FYNNEI. With 5 bases removed from V and 3 bases from J, the gap between germline ends came to 17 bases. This CDR3 is built from 15 residues.

This clone was observed a single time. The chain couples TRBV6-7 to TRBJ2-7; D is perhaps TRBD2 (5 bases). TRBV6-7 is an ORF; its function is uncertain. The V gene lost 2 bases and the J gene lost 5 bases, with 19 bases spanning the gap. The length of the CDR3 is 16 residues. Here the CDR3 reads CASSYPRGQDGHEQYF. Here the CDR3 DNA reads TGTGCCAGCAGTTACCCCCGAGGGCAGGACGGCCACGAGCAGTACTTC.

The chain links TRBV27 to TRBJ2-7, with TRBD1 as a possible D gene (6 bases). The length of the CDR3 is 13 residues. CDR1 and CDR2 (germline): MNHEY, SMNVEV (reference sequence). V lost 4 bases, J lost 3 bases, and 10 bases lay in between. This CDR3 reads CASSSRDNYEQYF. Written as DNA, the CDR3 is TGTGCCAGCAGTTCCCGGGACAACTACGAGCAGTACTTC.

V is TRBV5-1 and J is TRBJ1-2; D possibly corresponds to TRBD1 (6 bases). CDR3 length: 14 residues. The ends were cut back, 6 bases at V and 2 bases at J, with 14 bases in the middle. Looked up from germline, CDR1 is SGHRS and CDR2 is YFSETQ. CDR3 sequence reads: CASTFGGANYGYTF. Written as DNA, the CDR3 is TGCGCCAGCACATTTGGGGGGGCAAACTATGGCTACACCTTC.

This clone occurred once. The chain links TRBV4-1 to TRBJ2-1; D might be TRBD2 (6 bases). The CDR3 is made up of 16 amino acids. CDR1 is MGHRA and CDR2 is YSYEKL in the germline V gene. V lost 4 bases to trimming and J lost 2 bases, with 15 bases between them. This CDR3 reads CASSPPGGVPYNEQFF. The DNA of the CDR3 is TGCGCCAGCAGCCCTCCCGGAGGGGTCCCCTACAATGAGCAGTTCTTC.

The J gene is TRBJ2-7, the V gene TRBV6-5, with 7 positions matching TRBD2. The CDR3 runs 13 residues. CDR1 is MNHEY, CDR2 SVGAGI, per germline. V shed 11 bases and J 6 bases; nucleotides not matched to a gene: 13. The CDR3 reads CAGTTPPGGEQYF. The CDR3 region has the DNA TGTGCCGGAACAACTCCCCCGGGGGGCGAGCAGTACTTC.

The chain combines TRBV10-3 with TRBJ2-2; 7 bases line up with TRBD1. From germline, CDR1 is ENHRY and CDR2 SYGVKD. V dropped 1 base and J dropped 0; count of bases not matched to a gene: 2. The CDR3 spans 16 residues. CDR3 DNA sequence: TGTGCCATCAGTGAGTGGGGACAGTCGAACACCGGGGAGCTGTTTTTT. This codes for CAISEWGQSNTGELFF.

V and J are TRBV19 and TRBJ2-5; 11 bases are a match to TRBD2. After removal of 3 bases from V and 1 base from J, the junction contained 10 bases not matched to a gene. From germline, CDR1 is LNHDA and CDR2 SQIVND (reference sequence). The CDR3 contains 18 residues. The CDR3 region is CASSMVHGTSGTQETQYF. DNA of the CDR3: TGTGCCAGTAGTATGGTACATGGGACTAGCGGTACCCAAGAGACCCAGTACTTC.